Below are 15 T cell receptor beta chains sequenced from a single sample in a study of shared clonotypes between healthy human individuals. Here immunoSEQ multiplex PCR was the method, and the copy in TCRdb shows in-frame clones only, minus some. The sample has 98,000 or so clones; 68% are singletons. The specimen sequenced was memory CD8+ T cells sorted from blood. Documented subset: CD45RO+ cells pooled with CCR7-negative TemRA cells. The receptors were gathered from a woman in her 30s in good health.

The chain uses TRBV7-9 and TRBJ2-3; unclear D gene. V was clipped by 8 bases and J by 15 bases, with 15 bases between them. This CDR3 spans 10 amino acids. CDR1 and CDR2 (germline): SEHNR, FQNEAQ (reference sequence). CDR3 bases: TGTGCCAGCGCGTTCGTGGGGATCTATTTT. Residues: CASAFVGIYF. Filled out from reference TRBV7-9 and TRBJ2-3, the complete variable domain reads DTGVSQNPRHKITKRGQNVTFRCDPISEHNRLYWYRQTLGQGPEFLTYFQNEAQLEKSRLLSDRFSAERPKGSFSTLEIQRTEQGDSAMYLCASAFVGIYFGPGTRLTVL.

This clone has just one count. This chain joins TRBV9 and TRBJ1-1, with 12 bases that match TRBD1. The ends lost 2 bases at V and 4 bases at J; junction bases unmatched: 9. Germline V gives CDR1 SGDLS, CDR2 YYNGEE. This CDR3 contains 17 residues. The CDR3 is CASSVTGTGGITTEAFF. CDR3 in DNA: TGTGCCAGCAGCGTTACCGGGACAGGGGGCATAACCACTGAAGCTTTCTTT.

The table lists this clone with a few counts. V and J are TRBV19 and TRBJ1-1; TRBD1 might be the D (6 bases). The CDR3 is made up of 13 amino acids. V was clipped by 5 bases and J by 2 bases, with 9 bases between them. CDR1 is LNHDA, CDR2 SQIVND, per germline (reference sequence). The CDR3 loop reads CASSYRDNTEAFF. In DNA, the CDR3 is TGTGCCAGTAGTTACAGGGATAACACTGAAGCTTTCTTT.

The chain combines TRBV18 with TRBJ2-6, with a tentative D call TRBD2 (6 bases). Trimming stripped 3 bases from V and 0 bases from J, with 12 bases between. Germline loops: CDR1 KGHSH, CDR2 LQKENI. The CDR3 is 17 amino acids. CDR3 sequence (DNA): TGTGCCAGCTCACCGCGGGACGGCATCTCTGGGGCCAACGTCCTGACTTTC. Its protein is CASSPRDGISGANVLTF.

The chain links TRBV7-9 to TRBJ2-1; the D call may be TRBD1 or TRBD2 (6 bases each). The CDR3 covers 11 residues. CDR1 SEHNR and CDR2 FQNEAQ come from the germline V gene (reference sequence). V lost 5 bases to trimming and J lost 12 bases, with 11 bases between them. The DNA for the CDR3 is TGTGCCAGCAGCCCCGGGGGCGTGCAGTTCTTC. This translates into CASSPGGVQFF.

The V gene is TRBV13, the J gene TRBJ2-7; no reliable D call. This CDR3 region has 14 residues. With 1 base removed from V and 6 bases from J, the gap between germline ends came to 13 bases. CDR1 is PRHDT, CDR2 FYEKMQ, per germline (reference sequence). CDR3 DNA: TGTGCCAGCAGCTTAGAAGGGAAGATCAGCGAGCAGTACTTC. Translation gives CASSLEGKISEQYF.

The CDR3 sequence: CASSFPGRTYEQYF. CDR3 coding DNA: TGTGCCAGCAGCTTCCCGGGCAGAACCTACGAGCAGTACTTC. The chain uses TRBV7-9 and TRBJ2-7; D uncertain. The V gene lost 3 bases and the J gene lost 2 bases, with 11 bases spanning the gap. Germline V CDR1 and CDR2: SEHNR, FQNEAQ (reference sequence). The CDR3 length is 14 residues.

Details on this clone: Other DNA variants within this sample encode the same CDR3. The V gene is TRBV29-1, the J gene TRBJ2-7; 7 bases fit TRBD2. Unmatched junction bases numbered 3, after V lost 4 bases and J lost 3 bases. The CDR3 has 12 amino acids. The germline V gene encodes CDR1 SQVTM and CDR2 ANQGSEA. Here the CDR3 reads CSVASGDYEQYF. CDR3 bases: TGCAGCGTTGCTAGCGGAGACTACGAGCAGTACTTC.

The chain carries TRBV9 and TRBJ2-7; no firm D call. This CDR3 is built from 14 residues. V was cut by 4 bases and J by 6 bases, with 17 bases left in between. Germline CDR1 SGDLS, CDR2 YYNGEE. CDR3 loop: CASSPGPLRGEQYF. Here the CDR3 DNA reads TGTGCCAGCAGCCCCGGACCCTTGCGTGGCGAGCAGTACTTC.

The chain recombines TRBV5-1 with TRBJ2-1; no firm D call. CDR1 and CDR2 (germline): SGHRS, YFSETQ. Trimming took 0 bases from V and 13 from J, leaving 14 bases between them. CDR3 length equals 13 residues. CDR3 loop: CASSLVGRSSQFF. The CDR3 bases are TGCGCCAGCAGCTTGGTTGGACGGAGTAGCCAGTTCTTC.

In regard to this clone: Being one base from a much bigger clone, this may be a read error. This chain joins TRBV27 and TRBJ1-5, with D possibly being TRBD1 (5 bases). Germline loops: CDR1 MNHEY, CDR2 SMNVEV (reference sequence). There are 16 residues in the CDR3. V lost 5 bases to trimming and J lost 1 base, with 15 bases between them. CDR3 in DNA: TGTGCCAGCAGTGATGCGACAGTGGGGAGCAATCAGCCCCAGCATTTT. It yields the protein CASSDATVGSNQPQHF.

This clone was counted a single time. This sequence joins TRBV4-1 and TRBJ1-4; D perhaps matches TRBD1 (5 bases). Germline V gene lookup returns CDR1 MGHRA and CDR2 YSYEKL. Between the trimmed V and J ends, which lost 4 bases and 6 bases, there was a span of 12 bases. This CDR3 spans 14 amino acids. The chain's CDR3 is CASSLRATDEKLFF. The CDR3 DNA reads as TGCGCCAGCAGCCTCAGGGCCACGGATGAAAAACTGTTTTTT.

V is TRBV27 and J is TRBJ2-1, with TRBD2 matching over 11 bases. Unmatched junction bases numbered 15, after V lost 5 bases and J lost 0 bases. CDR1 MNHEY and CDR2 SMNVEV come from the germline V gene (reference sequence). This CDR3 comprises 20 residues. The CDR3 sequence: CASSAPPSRLAGSSYNEQFF. The DNA for the CDR3 is TGTGCCAGCAGTGCCCCCCCCTCGCGACTAGCGGGAAGCTCCTACAATGAGCAGTTCTTC.

The J gene is TRBJ2-3, the V gene TRBV27, with D maybe TRBD2 (6 bases). The CDR3 extends over 16 amino acids. Germline V gene data show CDR1 as MNHEY and CDR2 as SMNVEV (reference sequence). V was clipped by 9 bases and J by 0 bases, with 19 bases between them. This CDR3 reads CASSRDFSLSTDTQYF. As DNA, the CDR3 is TGTGCCAGTTCCCGGGACTTTAGCTTAAGCACAGATACGCAGTATTTT.

This rearrangement joins TRBV28 to TRBJ2-7, with TRBD2 matching 9 bases. CDR3 length equals 14 residues. V was clipped by 3 bases and J by 4 bases; unmatched bases: 4. The germline CDR1 and CDR2 sequences are MDHEN and SYDVKM. CDR3 residues: CASSLTREGYEQYF. In DNA, the CDR3 is TGTGCCAGCAGTTTGACGCGGGAGGGATACGAGCAGTACTTC.